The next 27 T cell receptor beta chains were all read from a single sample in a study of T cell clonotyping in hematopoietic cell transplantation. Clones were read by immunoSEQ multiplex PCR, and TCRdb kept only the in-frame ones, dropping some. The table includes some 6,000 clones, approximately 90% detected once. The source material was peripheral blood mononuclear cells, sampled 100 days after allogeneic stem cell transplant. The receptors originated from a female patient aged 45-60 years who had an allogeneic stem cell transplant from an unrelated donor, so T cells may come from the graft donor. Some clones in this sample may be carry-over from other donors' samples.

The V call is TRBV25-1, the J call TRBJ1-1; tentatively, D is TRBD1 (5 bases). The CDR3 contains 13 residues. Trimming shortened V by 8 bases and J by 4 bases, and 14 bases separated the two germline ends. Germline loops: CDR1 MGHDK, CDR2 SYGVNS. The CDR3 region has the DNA TGTGCCAGCGAGGGACGGGGCGGCACTGAAGCTTTCTTT. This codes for CASEGRGGTEAFF.

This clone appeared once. CDR3 sequence: CAWKVQGPYNEQFF. DNA of the CDR3: TGTGCCTGGAAGGTACAAGGGCCCTACAATGAGCAGTTCTTC. This sequence joins TRBV30 and TRBJ2-1; D not resolved. Trimming took 4 bases from V and 2 from J, leaving 12 bases between them. Germline CDR1 reads GTSNPN; CDR2 reads SVGIG (reference sequence). CDR3 length equals 14 residues.

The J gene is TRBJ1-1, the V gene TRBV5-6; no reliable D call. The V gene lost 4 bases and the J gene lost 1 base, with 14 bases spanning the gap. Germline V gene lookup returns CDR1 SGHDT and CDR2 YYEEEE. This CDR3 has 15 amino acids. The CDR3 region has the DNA TGTGCCAGCAGCCGAAAGGGTACCCCGAACACTGAAGCTTTCTTT. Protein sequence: CASSRKGTPNTEAFF.

The DNA for the CDR3 is TGTGCCAGCAGTGAAGGGCTTTGGGGGCACACTGAAGCTTTCTTT. It is translated as CASSEGLWGHTEAFF. The chain uses TRBV2 and TRBJ1-1; a possible D gene is TRBD1 (6 bases). CDR1 and CDR2 (germline): SNHLY, FYNNEI. The CDR3 is made up of 15 amino acids. The ends were cut back, 1 base at V and 3 bases at J, with 12 bases in the middle.

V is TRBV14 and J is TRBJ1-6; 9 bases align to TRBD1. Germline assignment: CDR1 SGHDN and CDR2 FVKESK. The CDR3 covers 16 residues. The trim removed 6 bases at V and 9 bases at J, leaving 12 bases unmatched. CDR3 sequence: CASRHGTGRRGSPLHF. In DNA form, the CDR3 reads TGTGCCAGCAGACATGGGACAGGGAGACGAGGTTCACCCCTCCACTTT.

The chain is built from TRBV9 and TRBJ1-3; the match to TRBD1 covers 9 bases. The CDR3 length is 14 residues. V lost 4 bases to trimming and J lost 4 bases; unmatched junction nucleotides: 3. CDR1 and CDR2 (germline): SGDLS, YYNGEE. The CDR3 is CASSRTGDGNTIYF. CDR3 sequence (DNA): TGTGCCAGCAGCCGGACAGGGGACGGAAACACCATATATTTT.

CDR3 sequence: CASSVGIRGDSPYEQYF. CDR3 bases: TGTGCCAGCAGCGTAGGAATTCGAGGGGACAGCCCCTACGAGCAGTACTTC. The chain couples TRBV9 to TRBJ2-7, with 7 bases fitting TRBD1. The CDR3 covers 17 residues. Germline values: CDR1 SGDLS, CDR2 YYNGEE. V was pared by 0 bases and J by 2 bases, with 11 bases of the junction left unmatched.

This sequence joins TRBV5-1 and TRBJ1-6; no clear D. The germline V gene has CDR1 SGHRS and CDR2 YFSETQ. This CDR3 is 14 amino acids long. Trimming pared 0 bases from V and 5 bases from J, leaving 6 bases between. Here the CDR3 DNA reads TGCGCCAGCAGCTTGGATAATGATAATTCACCCCTCCACTTT. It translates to CASSLDNDNSPLHF.

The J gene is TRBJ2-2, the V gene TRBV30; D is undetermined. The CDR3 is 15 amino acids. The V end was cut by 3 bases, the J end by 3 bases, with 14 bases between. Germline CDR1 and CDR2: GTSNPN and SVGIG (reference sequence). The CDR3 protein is CAWRPPGWDTGELFF. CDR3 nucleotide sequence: TGTGCCTGGAGACCCCCAGGCTGGGACACCGGGGAGCTGTTTTTT.

CDR3 DNA sequence: TGCAGTGCTCCGAGAGGTGGGGAAGCTTTCTTT. It is translated as CSAPRGGEAFF. The chain recombines TRBV20-1 with TRBJ1-1; D not resolved. The germline V and J ends were trimmed by 5 bases and 8 bases, with 12 bases remaining between them. The CDR3 sequence is 11 residues long. Germline lookup yields CDR1 DFQATT and CDR2 SNEGSKA (reference sequence).

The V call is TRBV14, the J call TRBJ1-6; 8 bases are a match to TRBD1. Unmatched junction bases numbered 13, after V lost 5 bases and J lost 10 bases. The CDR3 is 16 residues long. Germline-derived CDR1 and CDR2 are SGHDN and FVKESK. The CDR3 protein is CASSGPTGAWGSPLHF. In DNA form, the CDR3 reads TGTGCCAGCAGCGGACCGACAGGGGCGTGGGGGTCACCCCTCCACTTT. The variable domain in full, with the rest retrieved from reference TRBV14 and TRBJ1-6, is EAGVTQFPSHSVIEKGQTVTLRCDPISGHDNLYWYRRVMGKEIKFLLHFVKESKQDESGMPNNRFLAERTGGTYSTLKVQPAELEDSGVYFCASSGPTGAWGSPLHFGNGTRLTVT.

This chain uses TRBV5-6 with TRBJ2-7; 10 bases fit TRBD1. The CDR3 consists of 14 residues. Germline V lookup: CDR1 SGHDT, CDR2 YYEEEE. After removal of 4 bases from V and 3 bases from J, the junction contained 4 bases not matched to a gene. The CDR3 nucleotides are TGTGCCAGCAGCACCGGGACAGGGGTCTACGAGCAGTACTTC. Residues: CASSTGTGVYEQYF.

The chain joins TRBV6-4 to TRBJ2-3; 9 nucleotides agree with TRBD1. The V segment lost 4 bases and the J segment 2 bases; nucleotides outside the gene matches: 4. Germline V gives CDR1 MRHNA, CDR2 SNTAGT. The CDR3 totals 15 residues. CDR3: CASSAGQGDTDTQYF. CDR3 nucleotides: TGTGCCAGCAGTGCGGGACAGGGAGACACAGATACGCAGTATTTT.

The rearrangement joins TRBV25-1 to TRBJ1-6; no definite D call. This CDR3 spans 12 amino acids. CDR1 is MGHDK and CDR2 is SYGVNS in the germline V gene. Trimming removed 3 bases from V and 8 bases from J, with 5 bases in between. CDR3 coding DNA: TGTGCCAGCAGTGATGCCTATTCACCCCTCCACTTT. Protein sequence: CASSDAYSPLHF.

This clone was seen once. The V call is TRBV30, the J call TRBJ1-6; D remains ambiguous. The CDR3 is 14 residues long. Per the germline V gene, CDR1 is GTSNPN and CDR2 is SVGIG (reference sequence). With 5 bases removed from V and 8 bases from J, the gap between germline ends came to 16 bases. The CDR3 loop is CAWLPLPMDSPLHF. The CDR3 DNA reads TGTGCCTGGTTGCCGTTACCGATGGATTCACCCCTCCACTTT. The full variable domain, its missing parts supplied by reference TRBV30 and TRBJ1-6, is SQTIHQWPATLVQPVGSPLSLECTVEGTSNPNLYWYRQAAGRGLQLLFYSVGIGQISSEVPQNLSASRPQDRQFILSSKKLLLSDSGFYLCAWLPLPMDSPLHFGNGTRLTVT.

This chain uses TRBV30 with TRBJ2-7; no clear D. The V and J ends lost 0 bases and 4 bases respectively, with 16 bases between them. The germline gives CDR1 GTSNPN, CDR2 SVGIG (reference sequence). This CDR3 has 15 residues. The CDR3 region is CAWSVRRISIYEQYF. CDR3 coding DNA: TGTGCCTGGAGTGTGAGACGGATAAGTATTTACGAGCAGTACTTC. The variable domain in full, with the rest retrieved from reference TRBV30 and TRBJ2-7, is SQTIHQWPATLVQPVGSPLSLECTVEGTSNPNLYWYRQAAGRGLQLLFYSVGIGQISSEVPQNLSASRPQDRQFILSSKKLLLSDSGFYLCAWSVRRISIYEQYFGPGTRLTVT.

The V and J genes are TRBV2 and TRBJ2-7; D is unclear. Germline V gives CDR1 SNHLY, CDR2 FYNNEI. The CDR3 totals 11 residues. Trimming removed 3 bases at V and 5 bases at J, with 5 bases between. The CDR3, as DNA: TGTGCCAGCAGTGAGAGGCACGAGCAGTACTTC. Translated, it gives CASSERHEQYF.

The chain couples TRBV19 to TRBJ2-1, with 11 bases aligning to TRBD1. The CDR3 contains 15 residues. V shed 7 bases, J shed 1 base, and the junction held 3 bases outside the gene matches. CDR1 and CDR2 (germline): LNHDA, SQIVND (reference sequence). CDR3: CASMRDRGSYNEQFF. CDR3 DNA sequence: TGTGCCAGTATGCGGGACAGGGGGTCCTACAATGAGCAGTTCTTC.

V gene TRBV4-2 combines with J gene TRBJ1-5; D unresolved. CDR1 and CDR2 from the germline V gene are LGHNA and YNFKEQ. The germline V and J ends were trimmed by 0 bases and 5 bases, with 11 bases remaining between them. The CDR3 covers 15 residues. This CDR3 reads CASSQDGSDYQPQHF. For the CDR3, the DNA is TGTGCCAGCAGCCAAGATGGGTCAGACTATCAGCCCCAGCATTTT.

The CDR3 coding sequence is TGTGCCAGCAGCTCCGTGACAGGGTATTGGGGCTACACCTTC. As protein: CASSSVTGYWGYTF. The chain is built from TRBV11-2 and TRBJ1-2; 7 bases match TRBD1. V dropped 4 bases and J dropped 8; count of bases not matched to a gene: 10. This CDR3 region has 14 residues. CDR1 and CDR2 from the germline V gene are SGHAT and FQNNGV.

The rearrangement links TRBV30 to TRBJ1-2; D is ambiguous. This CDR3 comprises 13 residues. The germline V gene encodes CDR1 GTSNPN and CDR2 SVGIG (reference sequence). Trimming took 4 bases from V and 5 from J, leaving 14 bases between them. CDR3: CAWNPRSDYGYTF. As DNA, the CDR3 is TGTGCCTGGAATCCTCGGTCTGATTATGGCTACACCTTC.

CDR3 loop: CAWRQLNNSPLHF. The CDR3 region has the DNA TGTGCCTGGAGACAACTAAATAATTCACCCCTCCACTTT. The chain employs TRBV30 and TRBJ1-6; no definite D call. CDR3 length: 13 residues. Trimming stripped 3 bases from V and 5 bases from J, with 8 bases between. Germline V gene data show CDR1 as GTSNPN and CDR2 as SVGIG (reference sequence).

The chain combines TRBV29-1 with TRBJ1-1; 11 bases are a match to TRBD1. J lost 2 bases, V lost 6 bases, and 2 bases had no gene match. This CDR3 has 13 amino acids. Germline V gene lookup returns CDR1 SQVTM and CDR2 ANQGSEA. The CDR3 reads CSVRTGGNTEAFF. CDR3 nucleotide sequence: TGCAGCGTAAGGACAGGGGGCAACACTGAAGCTTTCTTT.

The CDR3 bases are TGTGCCAGCAGCTTCGGGAAAGGTTGGACTAATGAAAAACTGTTTTTT. This translates into CASSFGKGWTNEKLFF. The chain recombines TRBV11-2 with TRBJ1-4; D is ambiguous. V lost 3 bases, J lost 2 bases, and 13 bases lay in between. The CDR3 is 16 residues long. Germline CDR1 is SGHAT and CDR2 is FQNNGV.

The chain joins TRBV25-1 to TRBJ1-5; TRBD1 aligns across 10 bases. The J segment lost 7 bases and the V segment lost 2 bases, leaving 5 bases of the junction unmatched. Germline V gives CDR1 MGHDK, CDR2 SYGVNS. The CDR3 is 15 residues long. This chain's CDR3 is CASSEHGQGEQPQHF. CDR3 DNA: TGTGCCAGCAGTGAACACGGACAGGGGGAGCAGCCCCAGCATTTT.

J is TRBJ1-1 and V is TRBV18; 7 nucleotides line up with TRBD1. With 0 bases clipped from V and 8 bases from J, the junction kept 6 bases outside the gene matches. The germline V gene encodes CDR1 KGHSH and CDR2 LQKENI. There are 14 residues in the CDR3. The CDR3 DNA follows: TGTGCCAGCTCACCACCCACAGGGGTTCCCGAAGCTTTCTTT. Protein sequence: CASSPPTGVPEAFF.

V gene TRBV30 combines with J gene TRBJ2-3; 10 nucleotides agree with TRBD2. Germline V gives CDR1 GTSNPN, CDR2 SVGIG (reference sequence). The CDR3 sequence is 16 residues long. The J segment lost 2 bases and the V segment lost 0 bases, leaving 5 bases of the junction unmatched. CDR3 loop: CAWSVGLAGDTDTQYF. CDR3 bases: TGTGCCTGGAGTGTAGGGCTAGCGGGGGACACAGATACGCAGTATTTT. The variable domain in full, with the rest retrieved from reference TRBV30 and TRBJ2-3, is SQTIHQWPATLVQPVGSPLSLECTVEGTSNPNLYWYRQAAGRGLQLLFYSVGIGQISSEVPQNLSASRPQDRQFILSSKKLLLSDSGFYLCAWSVGLAGDTDTQYFGPGTRLTVL.